This T cell receptor (beta chain) was recorded in a study of early T cells in non-severe SARS-CoV-2 infection. The germline V gene encodes CDR1 KGHDR and CDR2 SFDVKD. V gave up 9 bases and J gave up 1 base; unmatched junction bases: 11. The CDR3 covers 16 residues. Many counts were recorded for this clonotype. The library protocol tagged individual cDNA molecules with unique molecular identifiers. TCRdb recomputed calls from the 5' RACE reads with MiXCR, one row per CDR3 protein. Altogether some 70,000 distinct CDR3 sequences are present, 8% to 9.5% being singletons, with the ten largest covering under 4%.

The genes are TRBV24-1 and TRBJ1-2, with TRBD1 matching 9 bases. The sample comprised whole blood. The clonotype originates from an adult who was a healthcare worker with PCR-confirmed SARS-CoV-2 infection or an uninfected control (not recorded which). The CDR3 coding sequence is TGTGCCACCTTTACAGGGGGCTCGAACTATAACTATGGCTACACCTTC. Translating it yields CATFTGGSNYNYGYTF.